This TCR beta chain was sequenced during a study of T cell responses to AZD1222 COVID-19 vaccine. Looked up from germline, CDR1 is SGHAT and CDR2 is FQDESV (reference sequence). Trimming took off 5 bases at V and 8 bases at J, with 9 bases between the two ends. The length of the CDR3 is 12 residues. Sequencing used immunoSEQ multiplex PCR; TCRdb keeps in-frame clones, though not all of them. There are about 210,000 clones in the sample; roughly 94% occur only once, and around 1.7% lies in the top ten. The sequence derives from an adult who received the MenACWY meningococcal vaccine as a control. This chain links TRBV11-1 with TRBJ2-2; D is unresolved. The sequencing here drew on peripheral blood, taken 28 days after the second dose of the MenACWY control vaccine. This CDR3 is CASSLSGGELFF. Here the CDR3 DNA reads TGTGCCAGCAGCCTCAGTGGGGGGGAGCTGTTTTTT.